This T cell receptor beta chain was identified during a study of cytomegalovirus exposure and HLA in healthy donors. Whole-study context: HLA-typed donors were the source of around 77 million unique TCRs held in an early data release.

The CDR3 is 15 residues long. Germline V lookup: CDR1 SGHAT, CDR2 FQDESV (reference sequence). The V segment lost 5 bases and the J segment 5 bases; nucleotides outside the gene matches: 11. The PCR had 60 Vbeta and 13 Jbeta primers. TCRdb's table, derived via immunoSEQ multiplex PCR, lists solely in-frame clones and lacks some. The sample consists of 120,000 to 150,000 clones, approximately 80% of them appearing once. The TCR originated in a male donor in good health and CMV-seronegative. This chain uses TRBV11-1 with TRBJ2-7; 8 bases are a match to TRBD1. The source material was PBMCs. The CDR3 coding sequence is TGTGCCAGCAGCGGGCCCCCCGGACAGGGAAACGAGCAGTACTTC. Amino acids: CASSGPPGQGNEQYF.